The clone carrying this TCR beta chain was observed many times. The missing CDR3 end, 3 residues past where the read stops, is filled in from the germline J gene. The sample comes from a study of T cell clonality in common variable immunodeficiency. Repertoires were generated with immunoSEQ multiplex PCR, while TCRdb's copy carries only in-frame clones and drops some. This repertoire holds approximately 58,000 clones, and none appear only once. Germline assignment: CDR1 MGHRA and CDR2 YSYEKL. The CDR3 length is 14 residues. V was clipped by 0 bases and J by 4 bases, with 10 bases between them. The chain carries TRBV4-1 and TRBJ2-7; tentative D call: TRBD2 (5 bases). The sequence derives from a person between 18 and 75 years old in good health. Material for sequencing was peripheral blood mononuclear cells. The CDR3 reads CASSQEDRGYEQYF. The part of the CDR3 DNA that was read is TGCGCCAGCAGCCAAGAAGATAGAGGGTACGAG.